Following are 28 T cell receptor beta chains from one sample sequenced in a study of cytomegalovirus exposure and HLA in healthy donors. The primer mix had 60 Vbeta and 13 Jbeta primers. Some clones are missing from TCRdb's copy, which holds only in-frame ones; the method was immunoSEQ multiplex PCR. The data hold about 160,000 clones, with 70% to 80% observed a single time. The sequencing sample was made of PBMCs. The receptors were sampled from a man aged 18 to 29 in good health and CMV-seropositive.

This chain uses TRBV30 with TRBJ2-1, with 8 nucleotides matching TRBD2. The V segment lost 3 bases and the J segment 6 bases; nucleotides outside the gene matches: 10. From germline, CDR1 is GTSNPN and CDR2 SVGIG (reference sequence). The CDR3 sequence is 15 residues long. CDR3: CAWRYAAGESNEQFF. The CDR3 coding sequence is TGTGCCTGGAGATATGCAGCGGGAGAATCCAATGAGCAGTTCTTC.

The chain is built from TRBV5-1 and TRBJ2-2, with D perhaps matching TRBD2 (5 bases). This CDR3 has 16 amino acids. Trimming left V 0 bases short and J 0 bases short, with 9 bases between. Germline V gives CDR1 SGHRS, CDR2 YFSETQ. CDR3 bases: TGCGCCAGCAGCTTGGGAGGGCTACCGAACACCGGGGAGCTGTTTTTT. Its translation: CASSLGGLPNTGELFF.

The CDR3 sequence is CASSLIGTGGNYGYTF. The CDR3 DNA is TGTGCCAGCAGTTTAATCGGGACAGGGGGCAACTATGGCTACACCTTC. The chain uses TRBV27 and TRBJ1-2; 12 bases line up with TRBD1. The CDR3 totals 16 residues. With 2 bases clipped from V and 2 bases from J, the junction kept 3 bases outside the gene matches. In germline, CDR1 is MNHEY, CDR2 SMNVEV (reference sequence).

V is TRBV10-3 and J is TRBJ2-7; a weak D match, TRBD1 (5 bases). The CDR3 sequence is 15 residues long. Trimming pared 6 bases from V and 0 bases from J, leaving 15 bases between. CDR1 and CDR2 from the germline V gene are ENHRY and SYGVKD. This CDR3 reads CAISPTGRRSYEQYF. The DNA of the CDR3 is TGTGCCATCAGCCCAACAGGCAGACGCTCCTACGAGCAGTACTTC.

This rearrangement joins TRBV5-1 to TRBJ2-7, with TRBD1 matching 8 bases. CDR3 size: 13 residues. The germline gives CDR1 SGHRS, CDR2 YFSETQ. Germline trimming cut 4 bases from V and 3 bases from J; bases unmatched to any gene: 3. The CDR3, as DNA: TGCGCCAGCAGCCGGACAGGGAACTACGAGCAGTACTTC. It specifies CASSRTGNYEQYF.

J is TRBJ2-7 and V is TRBV4-1; 8 bases are shared with TRBD2. The CDR3 covers 17 residues. The V segment lost 0 bases and the J segment 0 bases; nucleotides outside the gene matches: 7. Germline CDR1 is MGHRA and CDR2 is YSYEKL. DNA of the CDR3: TGCGCCAGCAGCCAAGATTTGAAGCGGGGGAGCTCCTACGAGCAGTACTTC. It codes for CASSQDLKRGSSYEQYF.

The genes are TRBV28 and TRBJ2-1; D gene unclear. V was clipped by 6 bases and J by 9 bases, with 15 bases between them. The CDR3 length is 13 residues. Per the germline V gene, CDR1 is MDHEN and CDR2 is SYDVKM. This CDR3 reads CASSPTPPPEQFF. CDR3 nucleotide sequence: TGTGCCAGCAGCCCAACTCCTCCGCCTGAGCAGTTCTTC.

This clone has a handful of counts. The genes are TRBV10-3 and TRBJ1-2; 10 positions match TRBD1. The CDR3 runs to 17 residues. V gave up 4 bases and J gave up 0 bases; unmatched junction bases: 8. CDR1 is ENHRY and CDR2 is SYGVKD in the germline V gene. This CDR3 reads CAISGDRGVITNYGYTF. The CDR3 coding sequence is TGTGCCATCAGTGGGGACAGGGGCGTTATAACTAACTATGGCTACACCTTC.

The V and J genes are TRBV20-1 and TRBJ1-1; D not resolved. The CDR3 runs 10 residues. Trimming cost V 5 bases and J 4 bases, with 5 bases left between them. Germline V gene lookup returns CDR1 DFQATT and CDR2 SNEGSKA (reference sequence). CDR3 region: CSAGLTEAFF. In nucleotides, the CDR3 is TGCAGTGCTGGACTCACTGAAGCTTTCTTT.

This clone has more than one count but fewer than ten. This sequence joins TRBV7-2 and TRBJ2-5, with no clear D. The J call may be incorrect, as the DNA end agrees better with TRBJ2-7. The CDR3 contains 15 residues. The V gene's germline CDR1 is SGHTA and CDR2 FQGNSA. The CDR3 coding sequence is TGTGCCAGCAGCTTAACGGTGCTCAGCGCCTACGAGCAGTACTTC. Protein product: CASSLTVLSAYEQYF.

This clone was detected only once. The chain carries TRBV5-4 and TRBJ1-6; D gene unclear. CDR1 is SGHNT and CDR2 is YYREEE in the germline V gene (reference sequence). Trimming left V 2 bases short and J 7 bases short, with 10 bases between. The CDR3 loop spans 14 amino acids. The CDR3 region is CASSFLEVNSPLHF. In DNA form, the CDR3 reads TGTGCCAGCAGCTTCTTGGAGGTCAATTCACCCCTCCACTTT.

This chain uses TRBV6-1 with TRBJ2-7; a weak D match, TRBD1 (6 bases). Per germline, CDR1 MNHNS and CDR2 SASEGT. This CDR3 comprises 13 residues. V gave up 11 bases and J gave up 7 bases, with 21 bases separating them. CDR3 residues: CAAGAGAPMEQYF. The CDR3 DNA sequence: TGTGCCGCCGGGGCAGGGGCCCCGATGGAGCAGTACTTC.

This clone was recorded once. The genes are TRBV2 and TRBJ1-5; TRBD1 is a possible D gene (6 bases). Germline CDR1 SNHLY, CDR2 FYNNEI. The V and J ends lost 2 bases and 9 bases respectively, with 17 bases between them. This CDR3 is 15 amino acids long. Written as DNA, the CDR3 is TGTGCCAGCAGTGAACTGCGGACAGAAACTCTGCCCCAGCATTTT. The encoded protein is CASSELRTETLPQHF.

The CDR3 sequence: CASSLAQGVGANVLTF. The CDR3 nucleotides are TGTGCCAGCAGCTTAGCGCAGGGGGTTGGGGCCAACGTCCTGACTTTC. V and J are TRBV7-8 and TRBJ2-6, with 7 nucleotides matching TRBD1. Germline lookup yields CDR1 SGHVS and CDR2 FQNEAQ. This CDR3 contains 16 residues. J gave up 3 bases and V 0 bases, and 2 bases lay outside the gene matches.

This clone was seen a single time. This chain links TRBV6-1 with TRBJ1-2, with D tentatively TRBD1 (5 bases). CDR1 is MNHNS and CDR2 is SASEGT in the germline V gene. Trimming left V 0 bases short and J 1 base short, with 12 bases between. This CDR3 is built from 16 residues. CDR3 in DNA: TGTGCCAGCAGTGAAGCGACAGAATGGGGTAACTATGGCTACACCTTC. Translation gives CASSEATEWGNYGYTF.

This clone turned up a few times. CDR3 sequence: CASSMGQQPLSTDTQYF. The CDR3 region has the DNA TGTGCCAGCAGCATGGGACAGCAACCTCTATCCACAGATACGCAGTATTTT. V is TRBV11-2 and J is TRBJ2-3, with 7 bases fitting TRBD1. Germline V gene lookup returns CDR1 SGHAT and CDR2 FQNNGV. The J segment lost 2 bases and the V segment lost 5 bases, leaving 13 bases of the junction unmatched. The CDR3 contains 17 residues.

J is TRBJ1-1 and V is TRBV5-1; the D gene is possibly TRBD1 (6 bases). The CDR3 has 16 amino acids. From germline, CDR1 is SGHRS and CDR2 YFSETQ. V gave up 3 bases and J gave up 0 bases, with 15 bases separating them. CDR3 residues: CASSSTGSPLNTEAFF. DNA for the CDR3: TGCGCCAGCAGCTCGACAGGATCGCCCCTGAACACTGAAGCTTTCTTT.

CDR3 sequence reads: CATSRDREVDYGYTF. The CDR3 DNA follows: TGTGCCACCAGCAGAGATCGGGAGGTAGACTATGGCTACACCTTC. This chain joins TRBV15 and TRBJ1-2; D unresolved. Germline V gene lookup returns CDR1 LNHNV and CDR2 YYDKDF (reference sequence). The CDR3 runs to 15 residues. V lost 0 bases to trimming and J lost 3 bases, with 11 bases between them.

This clone was seen just once. This chain links TRBV7-8 with TRBJ1-1; D remains unclear. The CDR3 sequence is 14 residues long. CDR1 is SGHVS and CDR2 is FQNEAQ in the germline V gene. The V end was cut by 1 base, the J end by 0 bases, with 6 bases between. The CDR3 protein is CASSLGSVNTEAFF. The CDR3, as DNA: TGTGCCAGCAGCTTAGGTTCGGTGAACACTGAAGCTTTCTTT.

CDR3 sequence: CASSLVGAGEQYF. For the CDR3, the DNA is TGCGCCAGCAGTCTCGTGGGGGCCGGAGAGCAGTACTTC. V usage is TRBV4-3 and J usage is TRBJ2-5; tentatively, D is TRBD1 (6 bases). Trimming left V 6 bases short and J 11 bases short, with 19 bases between. CDR1 and CDR2 (germline): LGHNA, YSLEER. The CDR3 sequence is 13 residues long.

This clone appeared a single time. The chain joins TRBV7-6 to TRBJ2-1, with D tentatively TRBD2 (6 bases). Germline loops: CDR1 SGHVS, CDR2 FNYEAQ. The V end was cut by 2 bases, the J end by 0 bases, with 17 bases between. The CDR3 extends over 18 amino acids. CDR3 amino acids: CASSLSLGRTISYNEQFF. DNA for the CDR3: TGTGCCAGCAGCTTATCCTTGGGCAGGACTATCTCCTACAATGAGCAGTTCTTC.

V and J are TRBV18 and TRBJ1-3; D is unresolved. V was cut by 8 bases and J by 4 bases, with 12 bases left in between. Germline V gene data show CDR1 as KGHSH and CDR2 as LQKENI. CDR3 length equals 13 residues. The CDR3 loop is CASEPGGGNTIYF. CDR3 DNA sequence: TGTGCCAGCGAACCGGGAGGCGGAAACACCATATATTTT. Full variable domain (remainder filled in from reference TRBV18 and TRBJ1-3): NAGVMQNPRHLVRRRGQEARLRCSPMKGHSHVYWYRQLPEEGLKFMVYLQKENIIDESGMPKERFSAEFPKEGPSILRIQQVVRGDSAAYFCASEPGGGNTIYFGEGSWLTVV.

The rearrangement links TRBV16 to TRBJ1-3, with TRBD1 as a possible D gene (6 bases). This CDR3 contains 13 residues. Trimming shortened V by 2 bases and J by 4 bases, and 6 bases separated the two germline ends. The germline CDR1 and CDR2 sequences are KGHSY and FQNENV. The chain's CDR3 is CASSQGQGNTIYF. DNA of the CDR3: TGTGCCAGCAGCCAAGGACAGGGAAACACCATATATTTT. The variable domain in full, with the rest retrieved from reference TRBV16 and TRBJ1-3, is GEEVAQTPKHLVRGEGQKAKLYCAPIKGHSYVFWYQQVLKNEFKFLISFQNENVFDETGMPKERFSAKCLPNSPCSLEIQATKLEDSAVYFCASSQGQGNTIYFGEGSWLTVV.

This chain joins TRBV5-1 and TRBJ2-2; no definite D call. The CDR3 has 15 amino acids. Germline CDR1 is SGHRS and CDR2 is YFSETQ. The V and J ends lost 0 bases and 4 bases respectively, with 10 bases between them. The CDR3, as DNA: TGCGCCAGCAGCTTGGCCGCCAGAATCACCGGGGAGCTGTTTTTT. Translation gives CASSLAARITGELFF.

V usage is TRBV19 and J usage is TRBJ1-4; D not certain. Between the trimmed V and J ends, which lost 7 bases and 4 bases, there was a span of 13 bases. Germline CDR1 LNHDA, CDR2 SQIVND (reference sequence). The CDR3 length is 14 residues. CDR3 amino acids: CASTGRLFNEKLFF. In DNA, the CDR3 is TGTGCCAGTACCGGGAGACTGTTTAATGAAAAACTGTTTTTT.

V usage is TRBV27 and J usage is TRBJ1-2; perhaps TRBD1 as D (5 bases). The CDR3 extends over 15 amino acids. Trimming left V 1 base short and J 0 bases short, with 9 bases between. The germline gives CDR1 MNHEY, CDR2 SMNVEV (reference sequence). CDR3 residues: CASSLFARANYGYTF. The DNA for the CDR3 is TGTGCCAGCAGTTTATTTGCCAGGGCTAACTATGGCTACACCTTC.

This rearrangement joins TRBV19 to TRBJ1-1; TRBD1 agrees at 7 bases. The germline V gene has CDR1 LNHDA and CDR2 SQIVND (reference sequence). V lost 6 bases and J lost 4; bases outside the gene matches: 2. The CDR3 has 12 amino acids. CDR3 region: CASRAGGTEAFF. The CDR3 DNA is TGTGCCAGTAGGGCAGGGGGCACTGAAGCTTTCTTT.

Only a few counts were recorded for this clone. The V gene is TRBV6-5, the J gene TRBJ1-4; the match to TRBD1 covers 8 bases. The junction had 1 base not matched to a gene; V was cut back by 6 bases and J by 4 bases. Germline V gene data show CDR1 as MNHEY and CDR2 as SVGAGI. The CDR3 contains 13 residues. DNA of the CDR3: TGTGCCAGCAGACAGGGGGGTAATGAAAAACTGTTTTTT. It codes for CASRQGGNEKLFF.